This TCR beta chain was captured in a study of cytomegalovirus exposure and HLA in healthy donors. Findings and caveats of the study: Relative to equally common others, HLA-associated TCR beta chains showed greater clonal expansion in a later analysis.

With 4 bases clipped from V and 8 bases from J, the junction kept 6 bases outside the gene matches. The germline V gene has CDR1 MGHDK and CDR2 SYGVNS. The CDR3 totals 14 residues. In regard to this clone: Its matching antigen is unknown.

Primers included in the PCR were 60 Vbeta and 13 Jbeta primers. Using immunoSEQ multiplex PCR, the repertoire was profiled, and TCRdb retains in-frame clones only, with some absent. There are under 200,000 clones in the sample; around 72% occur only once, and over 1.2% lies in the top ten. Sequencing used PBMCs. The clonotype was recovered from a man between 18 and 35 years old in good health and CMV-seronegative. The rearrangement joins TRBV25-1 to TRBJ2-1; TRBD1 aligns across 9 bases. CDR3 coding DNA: TGTGCCAGCAGTGCGGGGACAGGGAGGTATGAGCAGTTCTTC. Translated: CASSAGTGRYEQFF.